Presented here are 32 T cell receptor beta chains from one specimen sequenced in a study of shared clonotypes between healthy human individuals. The assay was immunoSEQ multiplex PCR, and TCRdb's table has in-frame clones only and misses some. In the table there are around 510,000 clones, about 96% of which are singletons. Sequencing was carried out using naive CD4+ T cells sorted from blood. The sample's subset: CD45RA+ positively selected. These receptors all stem from a woman under 40 in good health.

This clone came up once. The rearrangement joins TRBV30 to TRBJ2-2, with TRBD1 matching over 11 bases. With 2 bases clipped from V and 8 bases from J, the junction kept 7 bases outside the gene matches. The CDR3 has 15 residues. Germline loops: CDR1 GTSNPN, CDR2 SVGIG (reference sequence). The CDR3 nucleotides are TGTGCCTGGAGTTTAGGACAGGGGGCGTGGGGGGAGCTGTTTTTT. Protein product: CAWSLGQGAWGELFF.

The V gene is TRBV5-6, the J gene TRBJ1-3; D gene unclear. Deletions cut 3 bases from V and 0 bases from J, with 13 bases between. The CDR3 sequence is 16 residues long. Germline CDR1 and CDR2: SGHDT and YYEEEE. The CDR3 reads CASSYGPSVSGNTIYF. The CDR3 DNA reads TGTGCCAGCAGCTACGGACCGTCTGTCTCTGGAAACACCATATATTTT.

This clone was counted a single time. The rearrangement links TRBV28 to TRBJ2-1; tentatively, D is TRBD2 (6 bases). CDR3 length: 15 amino acids. Germline CDR1 MDHEN, CDR2 SYDVKM. V dropped 8 bases and J dropped 4 bases, with 18 bases sitting between them. CDR3 sequence: CASHFSGSQYNEQFF. The CDR3 nucleotides read TGTGCCAGCCACTTCAGCGGGTCTCAATACAATGAGCAGTTCTTC.

The V call is TRBV6-5, the J call TRBJ2-7, with 7 nucleotides matching TRBD1. This CDR3 has 15 residues. Germline loops: CDR1 MNHEY, CDR2 SVGAGI. The V and J ends lost 7 bases and 9 bases, in that order; junction bases with no gene match: 18. This CDR3 reads CASTAGGLGRARQYF. The CDR3 DNA is TGTGCCAGCACTGCAGGGGGTCTCGGCCGGGCTAGGCAGTACTTC.

V and J are TRBV30 and TRBJ1-1; no clear D gene. Germline CDR1 is GTSNPN and CDR2 is SVGIG (reference sequence). The CDR3 loop spans 12 amino acids. Trimming took 1 base from V and 8 from J, leaving 11 bases between them. CDR3 nucleotides: TGTGCCTGGAGTGACCTTTCGGGCGAAGCTTTCTTT. Translating gives CAWSDLSGEAFF.

This chain uses TRBV5-1 with TRBJ1-2, with 10 nucleotides matching TRBD1. Germline CDR1 SGHRS, CDR2 YFSETQ. The V segment lost 3 bases and the J segment 8 bases; nucleotides outside the gene matches: 7. The CDR3 contains 14 residues. The CDR3 loop reads CASSSGDRGQGYTF. The CDR3 nucleotides are TGCGCCAGCAGCTCCGGAGACAGGGGGCAGGGCTACACCTTC.

The V gene is TRBV19, the J gene TRBJ2-5, with D tentatively TRBD2 (6 bases). This CDR3 has 14 amino acids. CDR1 is LNHDA and CDR2 is SQIVND in the germline V gene (reference sequence). The V end was cut by 7 bases, the J end by 4 bases, with 16 bases between. The CDR3 spells CASMARGGTETQYF. CDR3 nucleotides: TGTGCCAGTATGGCCAGAGGAGGGACAGAGACCCAGTACTTC.

The chain recombines TRBV11-2 with TRBJ2-2; D is unclear. The CDR3 covers 13 residues. Germline V gene data show CDR1 as SGHAT and CDR2 as FQNNGV. V lost 1 base and J 6 bases, leaving 6 bases between the germline ends. In DNA form, the CDR3 reads TGTGCCAGCAGCTTAGTTTACCCCGGGGAGCTGTTTTTT. It translates to CASSLVYPGELFF.

This clone was observed once. V and J are TRBV5-6 and TRBJ2-3, with a weak D call TRBD1 (5 bases). V lost 7 bases, J lost 2 bases, and 11 bases lay in between. Germline CDR1 reads SGHDT; CDR2 reads YYEEEE. This CDR3 comprises 13 residues. The CDR3 DNA follows: TGTGCCAGCGGGGCCAGAAACACAGATACGCAGTATTTT. It encodes CASGARNTDTQYF.

The table lists this clone with a count of one. This chain links TRBV27 with TRBJ2-5; D tentatively fits TRBD1 or TRBD2 (6 bases each). Germline V gives CDR1 MNHEY, CDR2 SMNVEV (reference sequence). The CDR3 totals 15 residues. V lost 6 bases, J lost 3 bases, and 17 bases lay in between. In DNA form, the CDR3 reads TGTGCCAGCAGCGAATGGGGGGCAGGGAAAGAGACCCAGTACTTC. It encodes CASSEWGAGKETQYF.

This clone is a singleton in its sample. The CDR3 DNA reads TGCGCCAGCAGCTTGGCCGGCGCGGGAGGAAACACAGATACGCAGTATTTT. It is translated as CASSLAGAGGNTDTQYF. V and J are TRBV5-1 and TRBJ2-3, with 8 positions matching TRBD2. This CDR3 comprises 17 residues. J lost 2 bases, V lost 0 bases, and 8 bases had no gene match. Germline V gene lookup returns CDR1 SGHRS and CDR2 YFSETQ.

This clone was picked up one time. This sequence joins TRBV5-1 and TRBJ2-2; TRBD2 matches at 7 bases. The germline V gene encodes CDR1 SGHRS and CDR2 YFSETQ. V gave up 1 base and J gave up 0 bases; unmatched junction bases: 6. This CDR3 comprises 17 residues. The CDR3 nucleotides read TGCGCCAGCAGCTTGTTTGGGGCGGGAGCGAACACCGGGGAGCTGTTTTTT. Its protein is CASSLFGAGANTGELFF.

The V call is TRBV9, the J call TRBJ1-1; no firm D call. CDR1 and CDR2 from the germline V gene are SGDLS and YYNGEE. The CDR3 loop spans 15 amino acids. The germline V and J ends were trimmed by 0 bases and 0 bases, with 9 bases remaining between them. CDR3 DNA: TGTGCCAGCAGCGTAGGGGTAGGCCTGAACACTGAAGCTTTCTTT. Translating it yields CASSVGVGLNTEAFF.

V gene TRBV5-4 combines with J gene TRBJ2-5, with unresolved D. With 5 bases removed from V and 4 bases from J, the gap between germline ends came to 15 bases. The CDR3 covers 14 residues. Germline V gives CDR1 SGHNT, CDR2 YYREEE (reference sequence). The CDR3 reads CASSFAPPRETQYF. In DNA form, the CDR3 reads TGTGCCAGCAGTTTTGCGCCACCCCGAGAGACCCAGTACTTC.

As DNA, the CDR3 is TGTGCCAGCAGTTTCTCCCGACTGGAGAACACTGAAGCTTTCTTT. It codes for CASSFSRLENTEAFF. This sequence joins TRBV27 and TRBJ1-1; D gene unclear. Looked up from germline, CDR1 is MNHEY and CDR2 is SMNVEV (reference sequence). This CDR3 spans 15 amino acids. Trimming cost V 3 bases and J 1 base, with 12 bases left between them.

The chain has TRBV28 and TRBJ1-1; TRBD1 might be the D (6 bases). Between the trimmed V and J ends, which lost 7 bases and 7 bases, there was a span of 13 bases. The CDR3 is made up of 12 amino acids. The germline CDR1 and CDR2 sequences are MDHEN and SYDVKM. The CDR3 region has the DNA TGTGCCAGCACATCGCCAGGGGTTGAAGCTTTCTTT. It is translated as CASTSPGVEAFF.

Only one count was recorded for this clone. This sample also contains other DNA sequences that code for the same CDR3. V is TRBV5-6 and J is TRBJ1-3; D gene uncertain. The CDR3 spans 14 residues. The germline V gene has CDR1 SGHDT and CDR2 YYEEEE. Trimming pared 1 base from V and 0 bases from J, leaving 5 bases between. The CDR3 DNA reads TGTGCCAGCAGCTTGTTGGGCTCTGGAAACACCATATATTTT. The encoded protein is CASSLLGSGNTIYF. Combining the CDR3 with reference TRBV5-6 and TRBJ1-3 gives the whole variable domain DAGVTQSPTHLIKTRGQQVTLRCSPKSGHDTVSWYQQALGQGPQFIFQYYEEEERQRGNFPDRFSGHQFPNYSSELNVNALLLGDSALYLCASSLLGSGNTIYFGEGSWLTVV.

The chain is built from TRBV9 and TRBJ2-2; TRBD2 matches 9 bases. Germline V CDR1 and CDR2: SGDLS, YYNGEE. The CDR3 has 15 residues. V trimming: 5 bases; J trimming: 4 bases; junction bases outside the gene matches: 6. The CDR3 region has the DNA TGTGCCAGCAGGGGGGGACTAGCTGGCACCGGGGAGCTGTTTTTT. It yields the protein CASRGGLAGTGELFF.

The chain is built from TRBV28 and TRBJ1-6; D is perhaps TRBD1 (5 bases). The CDR3 sequence is 13 residues long. The V end was cut by 5 bases, the J end by 8 bases, with 10 bases between. Germline CDR1 reads MDHEN; CDR2 reads SYDVKM. This CDR3 is CASSPRGDSPLHF. The CDR3 bases are TGTGCCAGCAGTCCCCGGGGCGATTCACCCCTCCACTTT.

V gene TRBV28 combines with J gene TRBJ2-3; D is possibly TRBD2 (6 bases). V shed 6 bases and J shed 0 bases, with 13 bases lying between them. The germline V gene has CDR1 MDHEN and CDR2 SYDVKM. The CDR3 spans 15 residues. CDR3 coding DNA: TGTGCCAGCAGAATGGGCGGGGCTAGCACAGATACGCAGTATTTT. Its protein product is CASRMGGASTDTQYF.

This chain connects TRBV9 to TRBJ1-1; maybe TRBD1 (5 bases). The CDR3 loop spans 14 amino acids. Looked up from germline, CDR1 is SGDLS and CDR2 is YYNGEE. Trimming left V 4 bases short and J 0 bases short, with 10 bases between. The CDR3 bases are TGTGCCAGCAGCAAACGACAGATGAACACTGAAGCTTTCTTT. Encoded protein: CASSKRQMNTEAFF.

This rearrangement joins TRBV18 to TRBJ1-1; D not resolved. The CDR3 runs 13 residues. Trimming took 4 bases from V and 7 from J, leaving 13 bases between them. Germline lookup yields CDR1 KGHSH and CDR2 LQKENI. DNA for the CDR3: TGTGCCAGCTCACGATGGTCGGATTATGAAGCTTTCTTT. Protein sequence: CASSRWSDYEAFF.

In the case of this clone: One end of the junction fails to match germline, which may point to a read error. The CDR3: CASRFANTGELFF. As DNA, the CDR3 is TGTGCCAGCAGATTCGCGAATACCGGGGAGCTGTTTTTT. The chain links TRBV11-3 to TRBJ2-2; D uncertain. Germline V CDR1 and CDR2: SGHNT, YENEEA. The CDR3 consists of 13 residues.

The rearrangement joins TRBV5-1 to TRBJ2-5, with 8 bases matching TRBD2. The germline V gene encodes CDR1 SGHRS and CDR2 YFSETQ. The CDR3 consists of 17 residues. V dropped 1 base and J dropped 4; count of bases not matched to a gene: 12. In DNA form, the CDR3 reads TGCGCCAGCAGCTTGATAGTCGGGACTAGAAGGCGAGAGACCCAGTACTTC. Translating gives CASSLIVGTRRRETQYF.

To note about this clone: Other DNA sequences of this sample code for an identical CDR3. The chain employs TRBV5-4 and TRBJ2-6; a possible D gene is TRBD1 (5 bases). The germline V and J ends were trimmed by 2 bases and 1 base, with 7 bases remaining between them. This CDR3 is 15 amino acids long. Germline V lookup: CDR1 SGHNT, CDR2 YYREEE (reference sequence). CDR3 region: CASSLDSSGANVLTF. As DNA, the CDR3 is TGTGCCAGCAGCTTAGACAGTTCTGGGGCCAACGTCCTGACTTTC.

This clone showed up just once. J is TRBJ1-4 and V is TRBV19; D perhaps matches TRBD1 (6 bases). Trimming took 6 bases from V and 2 from J, leaving 16 bases between them. The CDR3 spans 16 residues. Germline lookup yields CDR1 LNHDA and CDR2 SQIVND (reference sequence). The CDR3 DNA reads TGTGCCAGTAGATCGGGGGGCGGATGGACTAATGAAAAACTGTTTTTT. Its protein product is CASRSGGGWTNEKLFF.

This clone was detected only once. The rearrangement joins TRBV11-2 to TRBJ2-7; maybe TRBD1 (7 bases). V was trimmed by 6 bases and J by 4 bases, leaving 16 bases between them. The CDR3 runs to 14 residues. Per the germline V gene, CDR1 is SGHAT and CDR2 is FQNNGV. CDR3 amino acids: CASRSDRAGYEQYF. DNA of the CDR3: TGTGCCAGCAGGAGCGACAGGGCGGGGTACGAGCAGTACTTC.

The sample holds one count of this clone. As DNA, the CDR3 is TGTGCCATCAGTGAAGCCATTGGGAACACCGGGGAGCTGTTTTTT. Residues: CAISEAIGNTGELFF. The chain couples TRBV10-3 to TRBJ2-2; D ambiguous. The V end was cut by 3 bases, the J end by 1 base, with 9 bases between. There are 15 residues in the CDR3. CDR1 and CDR2 (germline): ENHRY, SYGVKD.

The CDR3 sequence: CASPNLGRGMNTEAFF. As DNA, the CDR3 is TGTGCCAGCCCCAACCTGGGACGGGGGATGAACACTGAAGCTTTCTTT. The V and J genes are TRBV5-4 and TRBJ1-1; TRBD1 might be the D (5 bases). Trimming took 7 bases from V and 0 from J, leaving 19 bases between them. CDR3 length: 16 amino acids. The germline CDR1 and CDR2 sequences are SGHNT and YYREEE (reference sequence).

The genes are TRBV20-1 and TRBJ2-7; TRBD1 might be the D (6 bases). The CDR3 is made up of 10 amino acids. Germline CDR1 reads DFQATT; CDR2 reads SNEGSKA (reference sequence). Between the trimmed V and J ends, which lost 5 bases and 10 bases, there was a span of 12 bases. The CDR3 DNA sequence: TGCAGTGCTTCAGGGGAGCACCAGTACTTC. It translates to CSASGEHQYF.

The V and J genes are TRBV2 and TRBJ2-1; 10 bases line up with TRBD1. Germline lookup yields CDR1 SNHLY and CDR2 FYNNEI. The V and J ends lost 6 bases and 9 bases, in that order; junction bases with no gene match: 8. This CDR3 is built from 14 residues. Written as DNA, the CDR3 is TGTGCCAGCAGAACAGACAGGGGGCCAGGTGAGCAGTTCTTC. Translation gives CASRTDRGPGEQFF.

V is TRBV6-6 and J is TRBJ2-2; 14 bases fit TRBD2. CDR3 length: 16 amino acids. Germline-derived CDR1 and CDR2 are MNHNY and SVGAGI (reference sequence). Trimming removed 6 bases from V and 3 bases from J; junction bases left unmatched: 3. CDR3 amino acids: CASSWGLAGDTGELFF. The CDR3 region has the DNA TGTGCCAGCAGCTGGGGACTAGCGGGAGACACCGGGGAGCTGTTTTTT.